A selection of T cell receptor beta chains follows, all from one sample in a study of blood T cell repertoires in COVID-19. The protocol was immunoSEQ multiplex PCR, while the TCRdb copy is restricted to in-frame clones and leaves out a portion. The repertoire has roughly 130,000 clones, around 83% of them found once; the top ten carry roughly 8.7%. Sequencing was performed on peripheral blood. These TCRs come from a man younger than 40 with COVID-19, enrolled during active disease. CDR3s include the opening cysteine and the closing phenylalanine or tryptophan. Fields, in order: D gene, J gene, clone size, V gene, CDR3 protein, CDR3 DNA. D genes are given only for firm matches. A row's size may be missing; if present it is once, few, many or a size class.

NA | TRBJ2-1 | NA | TRBV4-2 | CASSQDSGQGYNEQFF | TGTGCCAGCAGCCAAGATAGTGGGCAGGGTTACAATGAGCAGTTCTTC
NA | TRBJ1-5 | NA | TRBV7-2 | CASSPRKNQPQHF | TGTGCCAGCAGCCCGAGAAAAAATCAGCCCCAGCATTTT
TRBD1 | TRBJ1-2 | NA | TRBV11-2 | CASSFPGGRNGYTF | TGTGCCAGCAGCTTTCCAGGGGGTAGAAATGGCTACACCTTC
NA | TRBJ1-2 | once | TRBV27 | CASCPERNYGYTF | TGTGCCAGCTGCCCGGAGCGAAACTATGGCTACACCTTC
TRBD1 | TRBJ2-7 | NA | TRBV27 | CASSLGDRTYEQYF | TGTGCCAGCAGTTTAGGGGACAGGACCTACGAGCAGTACTTC
TRBD1 | TRBJ1-3 | NA | TRBV14 | CASSLLDRAFSGNTIYF | TGTGCCAGCAGCCTACTTGACAGGGCGTTCTCTGGAAACACCATATATTTT
TRBD2 | TRBJ2-7 | few | TRBV19 | CASSIAASGAYEQYF | TGTGCCAGTAGTATTGCGGCTAGCGGGGCTTACGAGCAGTACTTC
TRBD1 | TRBJ2-1 | NA | TRBV4-1 | CASSQRGLKFF | TGCGCCAGCAGCCAAAGGGGGCTTAAGTTCTTC
NA | TRBJ2-5 | NA | TRBV5-1 | CASSLFGLGEQETQYF | TGCGCCAGCAGCTTGTTTGGCCTCGGGGAACAAGAGACCCAGTACTTC
NA | TRBJ1-1 | NA | TRBV19 | CASISSIRSSEAFF | TGTGCCAGTATCAGTTCTATTCGGAGCAGTGAAGCTTTCTTT
NA | TRBJ2-1 | NA | TRBV7-9 | CASSRTPSSYNEQFF | TGTGCCAGCAGCAGGACTCCAAGCTCCTACAATGAGCAGTTCTTC
NA | TRBJ1-1 | NA | TRBV20-1 | CSGGIPEAFF | TGCAGTGGAGGGATCCCTGAAGCTTTCTTT
NA | TRBJ1-4 | NA | TRBV18 | CASSPQLNEKLFF | TGTGCCAGCTCACCACAGCTTAATGAAAAACTGTTTTTT
TRBD1 | TRBJ1-2 | NA | TRBV19 | CAATWDSLGVYGYTF | TGTGCCGCAACTTGGGACAGCCTCGGAGTGTATGGCTACACCTTC
NA | TRBJ2-7 | NA | TRBV2 | CASSESRRQGHYEQYF | TGTGCCAGCAGTGAAAGTAGGCGGCAGGGGCACTACGAGCAGTACTTC
NA | TRBJ1-3 | NA | TRBV21-1 | CASSNREPVTASTGNTIYF | TGTGCCAGCAGCAATCGGGAACCGGTAACGGCGTCGACTGGAAACACCATATATTTT
TRBD1 | TRBJ1-4 | NA | TRBV28 | CASSWDRAEVGKLFF | TGTGCCAGCAGTTGGGACAGGGCCGAGGTCGGAAAACTGTTTTTT
TRBD1 | TRBJ1-1 | NA | TRBV19 | CASGTGYVRDTEAFF | TGTGCCAGTGGGACAGGGTATGTTCGGGACACTGAAGCTTTCTTT
TRBD2 | TRBJ2-2 | few | TRBV29-1 | CSVQLAGNTGELFF | TGCAGCGTTCAACTAGCGGGAAACACCGGGGAGCTGTTTTTT
NA | TRBJ2-6 | NA | TRBV27 | CASSLKPGTGGSSGANVLTF | TGTGCCAGCAGTTTAAAGCCAGGGACAGGCGGGAGTTCTGGGGCCAACGTCCTGACTTTC
TRBD1 | TRBJ1-6 | NA | TRBV27 | CASSLSGTGQSPLHF | TGTGCCAGCAGTTTATCCGGGACAGGGCAATCACCCCTCCACTTT
NA | TRBJ2-7 | few | TRBV7-9 | CASSLGQASRDEQYF | TGTGCCAGCAGCTTAGGACAGGCCTCCCGGGACGAGCAGTACTTC
NA | TRBJ2-5 | NA | TRBV19 | CASSVRHLDSIETQYF | TGTGCCAGTAGTGTCCGGCACCTCGACTCCATAGAGACCCAGTACTTC
TRBD2 | TRBJ2-1 | NA | TRBV4-2 | CASSQDVQRDDDEQFF | TGTGCCAGCAGCCAAGATGTTCAGCGGGACGACGATGAGCAGTTCTTC
TRBD2 | TRBJ2-2 | few | TRBV6-5 | CASSLLALNTGELFF | TGTGCCAGCAGTTTACTAGCGTTGAACACCGGGGAGCTGTTTTTT
TRBD2 | TRBJ2-3 | NA | TRBV15 | CATIEGGRGTDTQYF | TGTGCCACCATAGAGGGAGGGAGAGGCACAGATACGCAGTATTTT
TRBD1 | TRBJ1-6 | NA | TRBV3-1/TRBV3-2 | CASSQEIQGGNSPLHF | TGTGCCAGCAGCCAAGAAATACAGGGGGGGAATTCACCCCTCCACTTT
TRBD1 | TRBJ1-1 | NA | TRBV27 | CASSAPQGANTEAFF | TGTGCCAGCAGTGCCCCACAGGGGGCGAACACTGAAGCTTTCTTT
NA | TRBJ1-2 | NA | TRBV30 | CAWTGAAGYTF | TGTGCCTGGACAGGGGCCGCCGGCTACACCTTC
TRBD1 | TRBJ2-7 | NA | TRBV19 | CASSIIGQGASSPYEQYF | TGTGCCAGTAGTATTATCGGACAGGGGGCGTCGAGTCCCTACGAGCAGTACTTC
NA | TRBJ1-2 | NA | TRBV12-3/TRBV12-4 | CASSNRGQWGYTF | TGTGCCAGCAGTAACCGGGGACAATGGGGCTACACCTTC
TRBD1 | TRBJ1-1 | few | TRBV27 | CASSLFGTGVAEAFF | TGTGCCAGCAGTTTATTTGGGACAGGGGTAGCTGAAGCTTTCTTT
TRBD1 | TRBJ2-5 | NA | TRBV2 | CASSLQGWETQYF | TGTGCCAGCAGCCTACAGGGGTGGGAGACCCAGTACTTC
NA | TRBJ1-1 | NA | TRBV3-1/TRBV3-2 | CASSQEWGDAEAFF | TGTGCCAGCAGCCAAGAGTGGGGAGACGCTGAAGCTTTCTTT
NA | TRBJ1-2 | once | TRBV6-2/TRBV6-3 | CASSYTRVYGYTF | TGTGCCAGCAGTTACACCCGGGTTTATGGCTACACCTTC
NA | TRBJ2-7 | NA | TRBV6-2/TRBV6-3 | CASSSPSALYSYEQYF | TGTGCCAGCAGTTCACCTAGCGCTCTCTACTCCTACGAGCAGTACTTC
NA | TRBJ1-1 | few | TRBV7-2 | CASSLTGTGTEAFF | TGTGCCAGCAGCTTAACAGGGACGGGCACTGAAGCTTTCTTT
NA | TRBJ2-7 | NA | TRBV7-6 | CASSNIGVAQYF | TGTGCCAGCAGCAATATTGGAGTTGCGCAGTACTTC
TRBD1 | TRBJ2-7 | NA | TRBV28 | CASSPGTAPIEQYF | TGTGCCAGCAGTCCCGGGACAGCCCCTATCGAGCAGTACTTC
NA | TRBJ2-5 | NA | TRBV4-1 | CASSQRGARETQYF | TGCGCCAGCAGCCAACGCGGGGCGCGAGAGACCCAGTACTTC
TRBD1 | TRBJ1-2 | many | TRBV27 | CASSLDRGNYGYTF | TGTGCCAGCAGTTTAGACAGGGGAAACTATGGCTACACCTTC
TRBD2 | TRBJ2-3 | NA | TRBV7-6 | CASSAWTSSSTDTQYF | TGTGCCAGCAGCGCCTGGACTAGTTCCAGCACAGATACGCAGTATTTT
NA | TRBJ1-2 | few | TRBV6-5 | CASTAEDWGGGYTF | TGTGCCAGCACCGCAGAAGACTGGGGGGGAGGCTACACCTTC
NA | TRBJ2-7 | NA | TRBV27 | CASSFGLLTVAYEQYF | TGTGCCAGCAGTTTCGGTCTATTGACAGTCGCCTACGAGCAGTACTTC
TRBD1 | TRBJ1-1 | NA | TRBV10-2 | CASSSTTTGRTEAFF | TGCGCCAGCAGTTCAACTACGACAGGGAGGACTGAAGCTTTCTTT
NA | TRBJ2-7 | NA | TRBV6-2/TRBV6-3 | CASSYGGHEQYF | TGTGCCAGCAGTTACGGAGGCCACGAGCAGTACTTC
NA | TRBJ1-2 | NA | TRBV15 | CATSRDLIPPGDYGYTF | TGTGCCACCAGCAGAGATCTAATACCCCCCGGGGACTATGGCTACACCTTC
NA | TRBJ1-6 | NA | TRBV20-1 | CSASGPLGDSPLHF | TGCAGTGCTAGTGGCCCATTAGGGGATTCACCCCTCCACTTT
NA | TRBJ2-7 | NA | TRBV2 | CASVGSGSPLYEQYF | TGTGCCAGCGTCGGTTCCGGGAGCCCCCTCTACGAGCAGTACTTC
NA | TRBJ1-5 | many | TRBV10-3 | CAISKGPREPQHF | TGTGCCATCAGTAAGGGCCCCAGGGAGCCCCAGCATTTT
NA | TRBJ1-1 | NA | TRBV5-6 | CASSLARGGAFF | TGTGCCAGCAGCTTGGCTCGGGGTGGCGCTTTCTTT
NA | TRBJ2-2 | NA | TRBV24-1 | CATKSGNPGELFF | TGTGCCACCAAGTCGGGTAATCCCGGGGAGCTGTTTTTT
TRBD2 | TRBJ2-3 | few | TRBV11-3 | CASSTAGADTQYF | TGTGCCAGCAGCACCGCGGGAGCAGATACGCAGTATTTT
NA | TRBJ2-1 | NA | TRBV6-5 | CASTARGGSYNEQFF | TGTGCCAGCACCGCCCGAGGGGGTAGTTACAATGAGCAGTTCTTC
TRBD2 | TRBJ2-7 | NA | TRBV5-4 | CASSFPGLAAYEQYF | TGTGCCAGCAGCTTTCCGGGACTAGCAGCCTACGAGCAGTACTTC
NA | TRBJ1-2 | NA | TRBV5-4 | CASSGSGGGEDYGYTF | TGTGCCAGCAGCGGCTCCGGGGGGGGCGAAGACTATGGCTACACCTTC
NA | TRBJ1-1 | NA | TRBV4-2 | CASSQDSRETEAFF | TGTGCCAGCAGCCAAGACAGCAGGGAAACTGAAGCTTTCTTT
NA | TRBJ1-3 | NA | TRBV30 | CAWSQAPAIYF | TGTGCCTGGAGCCAGGCTCCCGCCATATATTTT